This T cell receptor beta chain was observed in a study of cytomegalovirus exposure and HLA in healthy donors. Study-level findings and limits: Subsequent analysis revealed that first-cohort TCR clusters tended to co-occur in the roughly 120 validation repertoires.

Sequenced by immunoSEQ multiplex PCR; TCRdb stores in-frame clones only, minus some. Among more than 200,000 clones listed, 87% were seen once. V lost 5 bases and J lost 4; bases outside the gene matches: 5. This CDR3 spans 14 amino acids. Germline-derived CDR1 and CDR2 are MNHNS and SASEGT. A note on this clone: Antigen: not known.

The donors formed part of the roughly 120-subject validation cohort, distinct from the approximately 640-subject first cohort. This sequence joins TRBV6-1 and TRBJ2-3, with 8 bases lining up with TRBD2. The sample was PBMCs. The receptor was derived from a man aged 18 to 29 in good health and CMV-seropositive. The CDR3 coding sequence is TGTGCCAGCAGTAAGACTAGCGCAGCAGATACGCAGTATTTT. Translation gives CASSKTSAADTQYF.